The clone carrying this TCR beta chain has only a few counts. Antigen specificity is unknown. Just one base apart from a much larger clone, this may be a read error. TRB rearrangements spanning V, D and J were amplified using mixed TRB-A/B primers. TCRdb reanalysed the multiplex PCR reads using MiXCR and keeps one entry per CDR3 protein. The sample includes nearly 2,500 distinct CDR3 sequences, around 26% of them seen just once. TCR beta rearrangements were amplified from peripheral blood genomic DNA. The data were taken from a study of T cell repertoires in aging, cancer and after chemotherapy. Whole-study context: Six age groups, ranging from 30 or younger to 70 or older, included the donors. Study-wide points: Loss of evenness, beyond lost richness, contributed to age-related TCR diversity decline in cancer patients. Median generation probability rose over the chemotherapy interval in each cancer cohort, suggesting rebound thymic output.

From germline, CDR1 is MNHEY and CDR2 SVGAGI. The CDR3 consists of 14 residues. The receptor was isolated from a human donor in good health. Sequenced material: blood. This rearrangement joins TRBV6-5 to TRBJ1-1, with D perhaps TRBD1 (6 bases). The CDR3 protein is CASSVESRDTGAFF. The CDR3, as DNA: TGTGCCAGCAGTGTGGAGAGCAGGGACACTGGAGCTTTCTTT.